The rows below give T cell receptor beta chains drawn from one sample of a study of T cells in Graves' hyperthyroidism and ophthalmopathy. TCRdb analysed the multiplex PCR reads with MiXCR anew, one entry per CDR3 protein. The sample includes a few hundred thousand distinct CDR3 sequences, roughly 20% of them seen just once. Material: blood. The receptors were sampled from a middle-aged woman with Graves' ophthalmopathy. The CDR3 runs from the conserved cysteine through the conserved F or W. The order of the fields is J gene, clone size, D gene, V gene, CDR3 protein, CDR3 DNA. A D gene is named only where the DNA matches it firmly. Clone size is given for some rows only: seen once, a few or many times, or a class if the clone is expanded.

>TRBJ1-2|few|-|TRBV12-3/TRBV12-4
CASSPTPALRNYGYTF
TGTGCCAGCAGCCCTACCCCGGCTCTGCGGAACTATGGCTACACCTTC
>TRBJ1-2|few|-|TRBV11-2
CASTPGTEGYTF
TGTGCCAGCACCCCCGGGACCGAAGGCTACACCTTC
>TRBJ1-5|many|-|TRBV29-1
CSVGASPNQPQHF
TGCAGCGTCGGGGCCTCCCCCAATCAGCCCCAGCATTTT
>TRBJ1-5|many|-|TRBV19
CASSIGGDQSNQPQHF
TGTGCCAGTAGTATAGGCGGGGATCAGAGCAATCAGCCCCAGCATTTT
>TRBJ1-1|many|-|TRBV6-5
CASTPTRLGSEAFF
TGTGCCAGTACTCCTACAAGGCTCGGGTCTGAAGCTTTCTTT
>TRBJ1-1|many|-|TRBV27
CASPGRGNTEAFF
TGTGCCAGCCCAGGGAGGGGAAACACTGAAGCTTTCTTT
>TRBJ2-2|many|-|TRBV24-1
CATSGFGSPNTGELFF
TGTGCCACCAGTGGCTTCGGGTCCCCGAACACCGGGGAGCTGTTTTTT
>TRBJ2-2|many|TRBD1|TRBV20-1
CSAKKGAKTGELFF
TGCAGTGCGAAGAAGGGGGCGAAGACCGGGGAGCTGTTTTTT
>TRBJ2-2|many|-|TRBV19
CASRRREVNTGELFF
TGTGCCAGTCGTCGCAGGGAGGTGAACACCGGGGAGCTGTTTTTT
>TRBJ1-5|-|-|TRBV6-1
CASTTGRGPQHF
TGTGCCAGCACCACGGGACGGGGGCCCCAGCATTTT
>TRBJ2-5|many|TRBD2|TRBV15
CATSPRTSGRETQYF
TGTGCCACCAGCCCACGGACTAGCGGGAGAGAGACCCAGTACTTC
>TRBJ2-5|few|TRBD2|TRBV20-1
CSAQGLAGEQGTQYF
TGCAGTGCCCAAGGACTAGCGGGAGAACAAGGGACCCAGTACTTC
>TRBJ2-7|-|-|TRBV29-1
CSVDSRALGEQYF
TGCAGCGTTGATTCCAGGGCACTAGGGGAGCAGTACTTC
>TRBJ1-5|many|-|TRBV28
CASRPGRNRGNQPQHF
TGTGCCAGCCGGCCAGGGAGAAACCGGGGGAATCAGCCCCAGCATTTT
>TRBJ2-7|many|TRBD2|TRBV11-2
CASAPTGTSPRLEQYF
TGTGCCAGCGCACCAACCGGGACTAGCCCTCGTCTCGAGCAGTACTTC
>TRBJ1-1|many|-|TRBV5-1
CASSLDIMNTEAFF
TGCGCCAGCAGCTTGGACATCATGAACACTGAAGCTTTCTTT
>TRBJ1-2|many|-|TRBV20-1
CSARDYVRGYTF
TGCAGTGCTAGAGATTATGTGAGAGGCTACACCTTC
>TRBJ2-5|many|-|TRBV10-1
CASSESSGPGDLSETQYF
TGCGCCAGCAGTGAGTCCTCAGGGCCCGGTGATTTGTCAGAGACCCAGTACTTC